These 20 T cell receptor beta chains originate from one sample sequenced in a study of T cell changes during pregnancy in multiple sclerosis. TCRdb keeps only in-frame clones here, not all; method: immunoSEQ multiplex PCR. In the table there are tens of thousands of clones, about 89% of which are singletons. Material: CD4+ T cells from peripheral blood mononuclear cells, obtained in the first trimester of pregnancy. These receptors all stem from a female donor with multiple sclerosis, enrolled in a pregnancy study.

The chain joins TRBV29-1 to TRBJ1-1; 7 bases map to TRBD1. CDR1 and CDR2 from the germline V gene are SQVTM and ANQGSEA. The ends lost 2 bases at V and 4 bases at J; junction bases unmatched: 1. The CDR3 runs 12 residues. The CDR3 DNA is TGCAGCGTTGAACAGGGGGTCACTGAAGCTTTCTTT. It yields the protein CSVEQGVTEAFF.

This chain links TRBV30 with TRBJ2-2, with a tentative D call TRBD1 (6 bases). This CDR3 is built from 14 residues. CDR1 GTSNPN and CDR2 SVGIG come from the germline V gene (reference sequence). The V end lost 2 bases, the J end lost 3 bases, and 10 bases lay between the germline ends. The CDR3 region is CAWSPTGYTGELFF. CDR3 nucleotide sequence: TGTGCCTGGAGTCCTACAGGGTACACCGGGGAGCTGTTTTTT. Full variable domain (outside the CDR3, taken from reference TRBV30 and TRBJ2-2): SQTIHQWPATLVQPVGSPLSLECTVEGTSNPNLYWYRQAAGRGLQLLFYSVGIGQISSEVPQNLSASRPQDRQFILSSKKLLLSDSGFYLCAWSPTGYTGELFFGEGSRLTVL.

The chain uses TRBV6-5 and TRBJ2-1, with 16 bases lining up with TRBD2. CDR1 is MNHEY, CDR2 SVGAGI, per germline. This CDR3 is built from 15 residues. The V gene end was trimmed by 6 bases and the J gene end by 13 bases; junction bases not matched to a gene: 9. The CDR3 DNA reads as TGTGCCAGCAGAGCCCCGGGACTAGCGGGAGGGGCACAGTTCTTC. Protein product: CASRAPGLAGGAQFF.

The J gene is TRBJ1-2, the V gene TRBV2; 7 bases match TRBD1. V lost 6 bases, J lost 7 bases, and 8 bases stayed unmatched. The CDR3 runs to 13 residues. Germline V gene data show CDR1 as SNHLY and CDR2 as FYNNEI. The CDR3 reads CASRGQPLSGYTF. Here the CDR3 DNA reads TGTGCCAGCAGGGGACAGCCTCTGAGTGGCTACACCTTC.

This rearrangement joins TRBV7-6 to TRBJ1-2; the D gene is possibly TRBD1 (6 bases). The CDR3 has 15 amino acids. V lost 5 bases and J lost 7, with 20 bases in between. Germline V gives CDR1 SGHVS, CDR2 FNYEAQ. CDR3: CASSPSLHRVGGYTF. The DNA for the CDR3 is TGTGCCAGCAGCCCAAGCCTACACAGGGTTGGTGGCTACACCTTC.

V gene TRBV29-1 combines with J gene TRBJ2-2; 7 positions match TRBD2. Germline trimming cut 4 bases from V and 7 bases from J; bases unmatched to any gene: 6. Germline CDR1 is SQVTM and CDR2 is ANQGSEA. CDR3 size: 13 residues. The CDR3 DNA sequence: TGCAGCGTTGTGAAGTCGGGGGGCGGGGAGCTGTTTTTT. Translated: CSVVKSGGGELFF.

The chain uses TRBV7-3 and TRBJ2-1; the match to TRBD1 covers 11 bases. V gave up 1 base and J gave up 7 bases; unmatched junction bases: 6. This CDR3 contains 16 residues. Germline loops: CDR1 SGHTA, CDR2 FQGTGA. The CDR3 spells CASSLIGTGGRNEQFF. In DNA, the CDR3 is TGTGCCAGCAGCTTAATAGGGACAGGGGGAAGGAATGAGCAGTTCTTC.

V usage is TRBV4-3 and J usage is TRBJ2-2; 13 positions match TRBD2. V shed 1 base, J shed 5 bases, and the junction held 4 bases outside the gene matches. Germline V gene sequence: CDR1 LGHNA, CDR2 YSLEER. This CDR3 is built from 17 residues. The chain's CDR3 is CASSQGMGLAGTGELFF. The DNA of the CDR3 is TGCGCCAGCAGCCAAGGAATGGGACTAGCGGGGACCGGGGAGCTGTTTTTT.

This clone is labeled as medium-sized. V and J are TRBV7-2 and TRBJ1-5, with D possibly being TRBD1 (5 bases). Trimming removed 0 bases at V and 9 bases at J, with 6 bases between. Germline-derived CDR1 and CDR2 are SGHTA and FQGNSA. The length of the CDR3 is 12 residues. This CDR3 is CASSLAQGPQHF. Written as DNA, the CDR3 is TGTGCCAGCAGCTTAGCGCAGGGGCCCCAGCATTTT.

The DNA for the CDR3 is TGCGCCAGCAGCTTGGACGGGATACGGCAGTACTTC. As protein: CASSLDGIRQYF. The chain recombines TRBV5-1 with TRBJ2-7, with D maybe TRBD2 (5 bases). CDR1 and CDR2 from the germline V gene are SGHRS and YFSETQ. CDR3 size: 12 residues. Trimming removed 0 bases from V and 9 bases from J, with 10 bases in between.

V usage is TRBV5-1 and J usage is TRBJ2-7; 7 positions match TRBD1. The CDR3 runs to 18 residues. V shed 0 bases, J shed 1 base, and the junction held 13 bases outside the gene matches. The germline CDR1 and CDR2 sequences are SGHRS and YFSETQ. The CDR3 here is CASSLVLIRQGRSYEQYF. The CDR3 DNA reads TGCGCCAGCAGCTTGGTCCTGATTCGACAGGGTCGGTCCTACGAGCAGTACTTC. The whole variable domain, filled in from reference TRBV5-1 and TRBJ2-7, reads KAGVTQTPRYLIKTRGQQVTLSCSPISGHRSVSWYQQTPGQGLQFLFEYFSETQRNKGNFPGRFSGRQFSNSRSEMNVSTLELGDSALYLCASSLVLIRQGRSYEQYFGPGTRLTVT.

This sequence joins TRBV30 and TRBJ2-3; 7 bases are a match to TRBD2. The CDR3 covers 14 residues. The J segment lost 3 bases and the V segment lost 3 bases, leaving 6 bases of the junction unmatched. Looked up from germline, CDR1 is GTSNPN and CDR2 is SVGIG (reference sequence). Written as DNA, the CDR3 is TGTGCCTGGAGGGCAGCGGGATATACAGATACGCAGTATTTT. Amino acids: CAWRAAGYTDTQYF.

The CDR3 DNA sequence: TGCAGCGCCCTGGGACAGCATTTTACTTCTGGGGCCAACGTCCTGACTTTC. Translating gives CSALGQHFTSGANVLTF. This chain uses TRBV29-1 with TRBJ2-6, with 7 bases aligning to TRBD1. Per germline, CDR1 SQVTM and CDR2 ANQGSEA. This CDR3 is built from 17 residues. The junction had 13 bases not matched to a gene; V was cut back by 7 bases and J by 1 base.

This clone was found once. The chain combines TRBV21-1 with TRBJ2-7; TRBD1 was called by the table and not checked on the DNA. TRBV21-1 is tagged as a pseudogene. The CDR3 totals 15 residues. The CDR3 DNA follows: TGTGCCAGCCTCGTTCGGGACACTCGAACCTACGAGCAGTACTTC. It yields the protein CASLVRDTRTYEQYF.

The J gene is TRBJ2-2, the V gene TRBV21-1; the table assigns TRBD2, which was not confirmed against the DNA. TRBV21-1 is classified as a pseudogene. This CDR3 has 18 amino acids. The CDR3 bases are TGTGCCAGCAGCCCCATTACTAGCGGGAAAATTTACACCGGGGAGCTGTTTTTT. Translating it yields CASSPITSGKIYTGELFF.

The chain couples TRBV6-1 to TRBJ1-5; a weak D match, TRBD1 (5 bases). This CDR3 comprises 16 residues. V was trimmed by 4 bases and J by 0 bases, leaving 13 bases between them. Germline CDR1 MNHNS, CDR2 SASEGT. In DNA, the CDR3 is TGTGCCAGCAGTGTCCCCGCAGGGAATAGCAATCAGCCCCAGCATTTT. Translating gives CASSVPAGNSNQPQHF.

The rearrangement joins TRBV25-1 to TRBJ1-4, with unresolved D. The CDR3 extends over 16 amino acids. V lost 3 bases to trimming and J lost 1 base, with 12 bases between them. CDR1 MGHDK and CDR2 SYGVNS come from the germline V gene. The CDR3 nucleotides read TGTGCCAGCAGTGATTTGTACCGCGGAACTAATGAAAAACTGTTTTTT. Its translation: CASSDLYRGTNEKLFF.

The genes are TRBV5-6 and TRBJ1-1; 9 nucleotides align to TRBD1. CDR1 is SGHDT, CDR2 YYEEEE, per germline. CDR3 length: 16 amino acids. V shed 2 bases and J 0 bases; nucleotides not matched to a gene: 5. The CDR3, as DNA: TGTGCCAGCAGCTTTAGGACAGGGGATCTGAACACTGAAGCTTTCTTT. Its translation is CASSFRTGDLNTEAFF.

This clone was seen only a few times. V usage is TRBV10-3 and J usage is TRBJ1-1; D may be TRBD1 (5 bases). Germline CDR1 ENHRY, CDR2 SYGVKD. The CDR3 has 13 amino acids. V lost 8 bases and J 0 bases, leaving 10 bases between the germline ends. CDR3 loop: CAIGADMNTEAFF. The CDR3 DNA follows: TGTGCCATCGGGGCGGACATGAACACTGAAGCTTTCTTT.

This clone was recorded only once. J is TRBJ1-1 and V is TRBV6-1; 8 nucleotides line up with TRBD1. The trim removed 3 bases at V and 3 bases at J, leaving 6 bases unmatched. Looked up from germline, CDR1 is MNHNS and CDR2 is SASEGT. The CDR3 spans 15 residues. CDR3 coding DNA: TGTGCCAGCAGTGACTCAGGGGGCGTTGACACTGAAGCTTTCTTT. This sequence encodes CASSDSGGVDTEAFF.